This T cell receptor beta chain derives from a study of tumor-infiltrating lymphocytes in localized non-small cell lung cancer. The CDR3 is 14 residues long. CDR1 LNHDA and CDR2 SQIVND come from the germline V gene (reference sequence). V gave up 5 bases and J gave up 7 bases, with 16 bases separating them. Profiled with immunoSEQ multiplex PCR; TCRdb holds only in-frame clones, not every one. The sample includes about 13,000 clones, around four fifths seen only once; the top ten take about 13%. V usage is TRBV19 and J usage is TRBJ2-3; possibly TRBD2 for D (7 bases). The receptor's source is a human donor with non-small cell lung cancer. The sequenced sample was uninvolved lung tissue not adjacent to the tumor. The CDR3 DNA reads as TGTGCCAGTAGTGATCCCAGGGGACTATATACGCAGTATTTT. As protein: CASSDPRGLYTQYF.